This entry lists 3 T cell receptor beta chains sequenced from one sample in a study of early T cells in non-severe SARS-CoV-2 infection. Using its own MiXCR run on the 5' RACE reads, TCRdb lists one record per CDR3 protein. The sample has more than 25,000 distinct CDR3 sequences, roughly a tenth seen once. The sequencing input was whole blood. The receptor source for this set is an adult who was a healthcare worker with PCR-confirmed SARS-CoV-2 infection or an uninfected control (not recorded which).

This clonotype was recorded many times. The rearrangement links TRBV11-3 to TRBJ2-1; D is unresolved. Trimming stripped 5 bases from V and 5 bases from J, with 7 bases between. Per the germline V gene, CDR1 is SGHNT and CDR2 is YENEEA. The CDR3 extends over 12 amino acids. For the CDR3, the DNA is TGTGCCAGCAGCCTAAGAGACAATGAGCAGTTCTTC. Amino acids: CASSLRDNEQFF.

In this sample, this clonotype turned up a few times. This rearrangement joins TRBV10-2 to TRBJ1-2, with D unresolved. Germline lookup yields CDR1 WSHSY and CDR2 SAAADI. V was cut by 3 bases and J by 3 bases, with 14 bases left in between. The CDR3 runs to 15 residues. The CDR3 region is CASSESGVYDYGYTF. DNA of the CDR3: TGCGCCAGCAGTGAAAGTGGAGTCTACGACTATGGCTACACCTTC.

This clonotype was observed a handful of times. CDR3 protein: CASSRRQGTNTEAFF. As DNA, the CDR3 is TGTGCCAGCAGCCGGAGACAGGGTACAAACACTGAAGCTTTCTTT. The J gene is TRBJ1-1, the V gene TRBV6-2 or TRBV6-3; 7 positions match TRBD1. Germline V CDR1 and CDR2: MNHEY, SVGEGT. The CDR3 length is 15 residues. V trimming: 6 bases; J trimming: 2 bases; junction bases outside the gene matches: 9.